This record covers a single T cell receptor beta chain. Its specificity is unknown. A TCRbeta library incorporating unique molecular identifiers was prepared. Using its own MiXCR run on the PCR reads, TCRdb lists one record per CDR3 protein. The repertoire includes about 15,000 distinct CDR3 sequences, about an eighth of them detected once, and over 55% sits in the top ten. This record comes from a study of T-cell reconstitution after alpha-beta-depleted transplantation in children. Overall study findings and caveats: Reportedly, roughly two months post-transplant, alpha-beta T cells arose from several hundred expanded graft clones. Surviving recipient T cells and intrathymic progenitors accounted for some patients' high TCRbeta diversity at day 60. A year had passed since transplant, and T-cell counts and diversity by then came mostly from newly produced T cells.

The length of the CDR3 is 15 residues. Trimming took 3 bases from V and 5 from J, leaving 19 bases between them. Germline loops: CDR1 DFQATT, CDR2 SNEGSKA (reference sequence). The source material was PBMCs, mostly from graft donor cells, sampled 180 days after TCRalphabeta/CD19-depleted stem cell transplant. V is TRBV20-1 and J is TRBJ2-5; D is possibly TRBD1 (5 bases). This receptor was obtained from a boy under two years old who had a stem cell transplant for Wiskott-Aldrich syndrome, so the T cells may come from the graft donor. CDR3 sequence: CSASADSHTMETQYF. In nucleotides, the CDR3 is TGCAGTGCTAGCGCCGACAGCCACACAATGGAGACCCAGTACTTC.